This TCR beta chain was sequenced during a study of blood T cell repertoires in COVID-19. The repertoire was sequenced with immunoSEQ multiplex PCR; TCRdb's copy has only in-frame clones and lacks some. The sample contains around 30,000 clones, around nine tenths of which appear only once. CDR3 length equals 13 residues. Germline-derived CDR1 and CDR2 are MDHEN and SYDVKM. With 6 bases removed from V and 7 bases from J, the gap between germline ends came to 12 bases. The sample taken for sequencing was peripheral blood. This TCR was sampled from a man in his sixties or seventies with active COVID-19. J is TRBJ1-4 and V is TRBV28; the D gene is possibly TRBD1 (6 bases). CDR3 in amino acids: CASSQGGGEKLFF. The CDR3 DNA is TGTGCCAGCAGCCAAGGGGGTGGTGAAAAACTGTTTTTT.